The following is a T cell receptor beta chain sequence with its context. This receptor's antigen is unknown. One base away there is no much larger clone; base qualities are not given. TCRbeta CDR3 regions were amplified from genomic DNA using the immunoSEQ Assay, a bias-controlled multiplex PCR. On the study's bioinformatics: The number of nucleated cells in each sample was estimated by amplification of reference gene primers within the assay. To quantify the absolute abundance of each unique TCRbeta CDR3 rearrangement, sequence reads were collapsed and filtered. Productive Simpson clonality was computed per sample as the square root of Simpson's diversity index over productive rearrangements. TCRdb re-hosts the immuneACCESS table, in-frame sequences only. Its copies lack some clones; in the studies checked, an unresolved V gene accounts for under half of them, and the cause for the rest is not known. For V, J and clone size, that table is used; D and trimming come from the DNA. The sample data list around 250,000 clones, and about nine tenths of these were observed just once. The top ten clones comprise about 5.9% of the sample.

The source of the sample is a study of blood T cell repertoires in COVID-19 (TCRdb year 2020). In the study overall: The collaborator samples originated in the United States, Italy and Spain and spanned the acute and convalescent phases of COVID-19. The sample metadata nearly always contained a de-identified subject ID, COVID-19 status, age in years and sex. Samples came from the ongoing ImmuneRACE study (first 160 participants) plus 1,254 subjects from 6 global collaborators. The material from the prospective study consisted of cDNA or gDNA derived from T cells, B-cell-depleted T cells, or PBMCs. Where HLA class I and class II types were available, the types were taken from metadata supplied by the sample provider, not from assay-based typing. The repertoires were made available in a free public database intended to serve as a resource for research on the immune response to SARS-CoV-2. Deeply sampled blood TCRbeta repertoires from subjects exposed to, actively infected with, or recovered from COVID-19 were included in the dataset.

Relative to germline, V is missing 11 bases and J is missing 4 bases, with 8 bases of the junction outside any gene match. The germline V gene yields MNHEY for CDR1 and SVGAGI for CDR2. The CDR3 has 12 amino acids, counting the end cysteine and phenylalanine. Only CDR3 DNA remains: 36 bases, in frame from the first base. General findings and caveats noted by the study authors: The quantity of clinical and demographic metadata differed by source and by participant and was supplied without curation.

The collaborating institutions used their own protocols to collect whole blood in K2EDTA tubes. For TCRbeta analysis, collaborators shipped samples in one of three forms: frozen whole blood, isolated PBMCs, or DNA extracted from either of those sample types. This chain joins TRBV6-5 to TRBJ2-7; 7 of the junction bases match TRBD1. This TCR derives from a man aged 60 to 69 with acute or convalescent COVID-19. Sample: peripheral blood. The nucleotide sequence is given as TGTGCCGAAGGGGACAGCCGTTACGAGCAGTACTTC. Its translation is CAEGDSRYEQYF.